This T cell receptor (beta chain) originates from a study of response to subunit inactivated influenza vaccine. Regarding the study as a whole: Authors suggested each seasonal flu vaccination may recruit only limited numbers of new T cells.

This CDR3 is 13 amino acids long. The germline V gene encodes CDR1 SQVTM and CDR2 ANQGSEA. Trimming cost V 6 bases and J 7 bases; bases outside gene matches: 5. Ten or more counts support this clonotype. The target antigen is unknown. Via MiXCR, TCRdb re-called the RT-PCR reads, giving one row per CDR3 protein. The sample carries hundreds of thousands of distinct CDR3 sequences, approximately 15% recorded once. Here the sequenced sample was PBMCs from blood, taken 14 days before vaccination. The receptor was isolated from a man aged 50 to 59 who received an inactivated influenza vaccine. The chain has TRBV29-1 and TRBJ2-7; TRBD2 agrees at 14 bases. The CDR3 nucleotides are TGCAGCGTGGGGACTAGCGGGGGAGGGGAGCAGTACTTC. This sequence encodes CSVGTSGGGEQYF.